These 28 T cell receptor beta chains were sequenced from one sample in a study of technical replicates of blood from several donors. Measured with immunoSEQ multiplex PCR; TCRdb has only the in-frame clones, and not every one. Seen here are about 100,000 clones, nearly 97% observed once, and the top ten hold approximately 0.22%. The sequencing sample was made of T cells isolated from PBMCs. These receptors came from a human donor in good health.

The rearrangement joins TRBV4-1 to TRBJ2-2; TRBD1 agrees at 9 bases. Germline V gene data show CDR1 as MGHRA and CDR2 as YSYEKL. V trimming: 4 bases; J trimming: 6 bases; junction bases outside the gene matches: 6. The CDR3 contains 15 residues. The CDR3 nucleotides read TGCGCCAGCAGCCTTGGGACAGGGTCCTCCGGGGAGCTGTTTTTT. This translates into CASSLGTGSSGELFF.

This chain connects TRBV12-5 to TRBJ2-3; weak D call: TRBD1 (5 bases). The CDR3 totals 14 residues. V lost 1 base and J lost 8, with 13 bases in between. Germline V gene lookup returns CDR1 LGHNT and CDR2 FRNRAP. The CDR3 DNA is TGTGCTAGTGGTTTGGGACAGACGTCAGGTACGCAGTATTTT. The encoded protein is CASGLGQTSGTQYF.

This clone is a singleton in its sample. The rearrangement joins TRBV10-2 to TRBJ2-2, with D possibly being TRBD1 (6 bases). This CDR3 has 14 amino acids. Trimming left V 6 bases short and J 2 bases short, with 10 bases between. Germline V CDR1 and CDR2: WSHSY, SAAADI. CDR3 amino acids: CASRTGENTGELFF. The CDR3 coding sequence is TGCGCCAGCAGGACAGGAGAAAACACCGGGGAGCTGTTTTTT.

V is TRBV19 and J is TRBJ2-7; TRBD1 aligns across 9 bases. From germline, CDR1 is LNHDA and CDR2 SQIVND (reference sequence). The CDR3 runs 15 residues. Trimming took 6 bases from V and 0 from J; bases not matched to a gene: 6. CDR3 sequence reads: CASSQQGASSYEQYF. The CDR3 DNA reads TGTGCCAGTAGCCAACAGGGGGCCAGCTCCTACGAGCAGTACTTC.

The chain employs TRBV5-4 and TRBJ2-3; maybe TRBD2 (6 bases). Trimming cost V 0 bases and J 3 bases, with 11 bases left between them. Germline CDR1 and CDR2: SGHNT and YYREEE (reference sequence). The CDR3 is 15 residues long. In nucleotides, the CDR3 is TGTGCCAGCAGCTTGGTAGGGCGGGGTACAGATACGCAGTATTTT. Translating gives CASSLVGRGTDTQYF.

This chain links TRBV2 with TRBJ2-2; 7 bases line up with TRBD2. This CDR3 comprises 14 residues. Germline V CDR1 and CDR2: SNHLY, FYNNEI. The ends lost 2 bases at V and 6 bases at J; junction bases unmatched: 3. The CDR3 protein is CASSEWGGSGELFF. Here the CDR3 DNA reads TGTGCCAGCAGTGAATGGGGGGGGTCCGGGGAGCTGTTTTTT.

In regard to this clone: Germline and junction disagree at one end, which may indicate a read error. The chain links TRBV6-1 to TRBJ1-3, with D perhaps TRBD1 (6 bases). The CDR3 spans 15 residues. CDR1 is MNHNS and CDR2 is SASEGT in the germline V gene. CDR3 DNA sequence: TGTGCCAGCAGAACCAGGGGCCCCTCTGGAAGCACCATATATTTT. Translation gives CASRTRGPSGSTIYF.

The V call is TRBV29-1, the J call TRBJ2-2; 7 bases agree with TRBD2. This CDR3 is built from 16 residues. V was clipped by 2 bases and J by 1 base; unmatched bases: 7. Germline V gene data show CDR1 as SQVTM and CDR2 as ANQGSEA. CDR3 DNA: TGCAGCGTTGAACCGGGGAGCGGGAAGAACACCGGGGAGCTGTTTTTT. Translating it yields CSVEPGSGKNTGELFF.

The chain joins TRBV5-1 to TRBJ1-4, with TRBD1 matching over 7 bases. The CDR3 is 15 residues long. Germline lookup yields CDR1 SGHRS and CDR2 YFSETQ. V was pared by 4 bases and J by 4 bases, with 7 bases of the junction left unmatched. CDR3 amino acids: CASSIQGLGNEKLFF. The CDR3 DNA reads as TGCGCCAGCAGCATACAGGGGCTGGGTAATGAAAAACTGTTTTTT.

The chain recombines TRBV7-6 with TRBJ2-7, with D possibly being TRBD1 (5 bases). Germline lookup yields CDR1 SGHVS and CDR2 FNYEAQ. The CDR3 is made up of 12 amino acids. Trimming shortened V by 1 base and J by 7 bases, and 8 bases separated the two germline ends. This chain's CDR3 is CASSLGDSEQYF. The CDR3 coding sequence is TGTGCCAGCAGCTTAGGAGACAGTGAGCAGTACTTC.

The chain links TRBV27 to TRBJ2-1; 8 bases map to TRBD2. CDR3 length: 15 amino acids. J was trimmed by 4 bases and V by 4 bases; bases with no gene match: 6. Germline V gene sequence: CDR1 MNHEY, CDR2 SMNVEV (reference sequence). The CDR3 loop is CASSSPGTRYNEQFF. CDR3 sequence (DNA): TGTGCCAGCAGTTCTCCCGGGACTAGATACAATGAGCAGTTCTTC.

This clone has only one observation. The chain couples TRBV19 to TRBJ2-1; TRBD2 matches at 10 bases. Germline V gene data show CDR1 as LNHDA and CDR2 as SQIVND (reference sequence). The V segment lost 8 bases and the J segment 9 bases; nucleotides outside the gene matches: 13. This CDR3 comprises 15 residues. The CDR3 DNA follows: TGTGCCAGTTCCAAGACTAGCGGGCAGGTCGGTGAGCAGTTCTTC. The encoded protein is CASSKTSGQVGEQFF.

This sequence joins TRBV19 and TRBJ2-1; D is undetermined. The ends were cut back, 4 bases at V and 8 bases at J, with 6 bases in the middle. Germline V gene sequence: CDR1 LNHDA, CDR2 SQIVND (reference sequence). This CDR3 has 11 residues. CDR3 in DNA: TGTGCCAGTAGTAACAACGATGAGCAGTTCTTC. Its translation: CASSNNDEQFF. Looking up the rest from reference TRBV19 and TRBJ2-1 gives the full variable domain: DGGITQSPKYLFRKEGQNVTLSCEQNLNHDAMYWYRQDPGQGLRLIYYSQIVNDFQKGDIAEGYSVSREKKESFPLTVTSAQKNPTAFYLCASSNNDEQFFGPGTRLTVL.

The chain uses TRBV19 and TRBJ2-5, with TRBD2 as a possible D gene (5 bases). CDR3 length equals 13 residues. The V end lost 6 bases, the J end lost 5 bases, and 13 bases lay between the germline ends. Looked up from germline, CDR1 is LNHDA and CDR2 is SQIVND (reference sequence). The CDR3 is CASRGRAKETQYF. In nucleotides, the CDR3 is TGTGCCAGTAGAGGGCGGGCAAAGGAGACCCAGTACTTC. Based on the CDR3 plus reference TRBV19 and TRBJ2-5, the full variable domain is DGGITQSPKYLFRKEGQNVTLSCEQNLNHDAMYWYRQDPGQGLRLIYYSQIVNDFQKGDIAEGYSVSREKKESFPLTVTSAQKNPTAFYLCASRGRAKETQYFGPGTRLLVL.

The chain joins TRBV7-8 to TRBJ1-2; D gene unclear. Looked up from germline, CDR1 is SGHVS and CDR2 is FQNEAQ. The ends were cut back, 3 bases at V and 3 bases at J, with 8 bases in the middle. CDR3 size: 13 residues. As DNA, the CDR3 is TGTGCCAGCAGCTTTGCAGAATACTATGGCTACACCTTC. Translated: CASSFAEYYGYTF.

The V and J genes are TRBV5-1 and TRBJ1-5; D uncertain. The germline CDR1 and CDR2 sequences are SGHRS and YFSETQ. The CDR3 loop spans 16 amino acids. V was cut by 0 bases and J by 0 bases, with 10 bases left in between. CDR3 in amino acids: CASSLDGRLSNQPQHF. CDR3 DNA sequence: TGCGCCAGCAGCTTGGACGGCAGGCTTAGCAATCAGCCCCAGCATTTT.

This clone came up once. Written as DNA, the CDR3 is TGTGCCAGCAGCCAAGATCAGTGGCGGGGGGACACCGGGGAGCTGTTTTTT. This translates into CASSQDQWRGDTGELFF. V and J are TRBV4-2 and TRBJ2-2, with 8 bases identical to TRBD2. Per the germline V gene, CDR1 is LGHNA and CDR2 is YNFKEQ. With V trimmed by 0 bases and J by 3 bases, 6 bases remained unmatched. The CDR3 contains 17 residues.

The chain has TRBV7-7 and TRBJ1-1; TRBD1 is a possible D gene (5 bases). The CDR3 loop spans 14 amino acids. CDR1 is SSHAT and CDR2 is FNYEAQ in the germline V gene (reference sequence). V lost 5 bases and J 7 bases, leaving 17 bases between the germline ends. CDR3 in DNA: TGTGCCAGCAGCCCGGTGGGGGGGTCCAGTGAAGCTTTCTTT. It translates to CASSPVGGSSEAFF.

The genes are TRBV21-1 and TRBJ2-7; the table's D call, TRBD1, has no DNA check behind it. TRBV21-1 is given as a pseudogene. CDR3 size: 13 residues. The DNA of the CDR3 is TGTGCCAGTCCGGGACAGATGTCCTACGAGCAGTACTTC. This encodes CASPGQMSYEQYF.

Only one count was recorded for this clone. This chain links TRBV19 with TRBJ2-1; TRBD2 matches at 14 bases. From germline, CDR1 is LNHDA and CDR2 SQIVND (reference sequence). The V segment lost 3 bases and the J segment 7 bases; nucleotides outside the gene matches: 14. The CDR3 runs 19 residues. The CDR3 nucleotides are TGTGCCAGTAGTATTTCTTCCGGGACTAGCGGGAGCCCCTTGAATGAGCAGTTCTTC. It translates to CASSISSGTSGSPLNEQFF.

The V and J genes are TRBV5-1 and TRBJ2-2, with TRBD1 matching 7 bases. The CDR3 covers 17 residues. Germline lookup yields CDR1 SGHRS and CDR2 YFSETQ. The junction had 10 bases not matched to a gene; V was cut back by 1 base and J by 4 bases. The DNA for the CDR3 is TGCGCCAGCAGCTTGAATCGAGGACAGGTTGTCACCGGGGAGCTGTTTTTT. It encodes CASSLNRGQVVTGELFF.

The chain recombines TRBV2 with TRBJ2-7, with a weak D call TRBD2 (6 bases). This CDR3 comprises 13 residues. V was shortened by 7 bases and J by 6 bases, with 16 bases between the two germline ends. In germline, CDR1 is SNHLY, CDR2 FYNNEI. The CDR3 spells CASIGGGPGEQYF. The CDR3 DNA reads TGTGCCAGCATCGGGGGAGGACCCGGCGAGCAGTACTTC.

In this sample, this clone turned up a few times. This chain uses TRBV30 with TRBJ2-5; D gene uncertain. The CDR3 covers 12 residues. Germline values: CDR1 GTSNPN, CDR2 SVGIG (reference sequence). Trimming took off 2 bases at V and 2 bases at J, with 6 bases between the two ends. CDR3 protein: CAWSFSQETQYF. The CDR3 DNA reads as TGTGCCTGGAGTTTCAGTCAAGAGACCCAGTACTTC.

The V gene is TRBV28, the J gene TRBJ2-7; a weak D match, TRBD2 (6 bases). Germline CDR1 MDHEN, CDR2 SYDVKM. V gave up 7 bases and J gave up 3 bases, with 13 bases separating them. The CDR3 totals 13 residues. CDR3 sequence: CASTTGGYYEQYF. For the CDR3, the DNA is TGTGCCAGCACCACCGGAGGGTACTACGAGCAGTACTTC. Combining the CDR3 with reference TRBV28 and TRBJ2-7 gives the whole variable domain DVKVTQSSRYLVKRTGEKVFLECVQDMDHENMFWYRQDPGLGLRLIYFSYDVKMKEKGDIPEGYSVSREKKERFSLILESASTNQTSMYLCASTTGGYYEQYFGPGTRLTVT.

The chain joins TRBV5-1 to TRBJ1-2; a possible D gene is TRBD1 (5 bases). Germline V CDR1 and CDR2: SGHRS, YFSETQ. The CDR3 totals 14 residues. V lost 0 bases, J lost 6 bases, and 12 bases lay in between. Here the CDR3 DNA reads TGCGCCAGCAGCTTGGAACAGGCTCCTCATGGCTACACCTTC. Translating gives CASSLEQAPHGYTF.

The gene calls are TRBV6-1 and TRBJ2-2; 10 bases map to TRBD1. V gave up 8 bases and J gave up 5 bases; unmatched junction bases: 5. This CDR3 is built from 14 residues. CDR1 MNHNS and CDR2 SASEGT come from the germline V gene. Here the CDR3 DNA reads TGTGCCAGCCCTAGACAGGGGGCGACCGGGGAGCTGTTTTTT. Amino acid sequence: CASPRQGATGELFF.

The chain couples TRBV11-2 to TRBJ2-7; 10 positions match TRBD2. Germline values: CDR1 SGHAT, CDR2 FQNNGV. Trimming cost V 6 bases and J 4 bases; bases outside gene matches: 12. The CDR3 contains 16 residues. The CDR3 loop is CASSSPSGSSLYEQYF. The CDR3 DNA sequence: TGTGCCAGCAGTTCACCTAGCGGGAGTAGTTTATACGAGCAGTACTTC.

The chain links TRBV27 to TRBJ2-2, with 9 bases lining up with TRBD1. The CDR3 has 15 residues. V shed 6 bases and J 1 base; nucleotides not matched to a gene: 3. Germline values: CDR1 MNHEY, CDR2 SMNVEV (reference sequence). The CDR3 spells CASRPGQGNTGELFF. CDR3 sequence (DNA): TGTGCCAGCAGGCCGGGACAGGGGAACACCGGGGAGCTGTTTTTT.